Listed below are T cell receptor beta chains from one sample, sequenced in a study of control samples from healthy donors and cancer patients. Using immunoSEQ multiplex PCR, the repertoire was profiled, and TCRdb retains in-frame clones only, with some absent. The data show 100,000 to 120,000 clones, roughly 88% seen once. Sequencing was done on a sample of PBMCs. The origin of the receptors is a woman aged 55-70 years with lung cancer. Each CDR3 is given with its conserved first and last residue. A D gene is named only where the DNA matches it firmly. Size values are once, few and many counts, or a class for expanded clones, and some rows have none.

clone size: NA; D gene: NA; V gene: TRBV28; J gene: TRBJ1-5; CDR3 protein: CASSSTGLAF; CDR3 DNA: TGTGCCAGCAGTTCCACAGGGTTAGCTTTT
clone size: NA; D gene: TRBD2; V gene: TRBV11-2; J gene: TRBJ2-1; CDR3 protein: CASSPWTSGGVNEQFF; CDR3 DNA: TGTGCCAGCAGCCCCTGGACTAGCGGGGGGGTCAATGAGCAGTTCTTC
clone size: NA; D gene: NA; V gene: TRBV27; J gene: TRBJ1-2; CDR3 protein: CASSPTLSRGGKRNYGYTF; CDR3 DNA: TGTGCCAGCAGCCCTACCCTCTCCAGGGGTGGCAAACGTAACTATGGCTACACCTTC
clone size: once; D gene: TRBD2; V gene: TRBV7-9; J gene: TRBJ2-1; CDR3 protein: CASSLAIQGLAYNEQFF; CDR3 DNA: TGTGCCAGCAGCTTAGCGATTCAGGGACTAGCCTACAATGAGCAGTTCTTC
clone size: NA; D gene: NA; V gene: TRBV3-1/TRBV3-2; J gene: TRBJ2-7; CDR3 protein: CASSLTGTGYEQYF; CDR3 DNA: TGTGCCAGCAGCCTCACAGGGACTGGCTACGAGCAGTACTTC
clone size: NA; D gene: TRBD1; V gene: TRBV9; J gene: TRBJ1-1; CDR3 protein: CASSVGDRGRGAEAFF; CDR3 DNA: TGTGCCAGCAGCGTGGGGGACAGGGGCCGCGGGGCTGAAGCTTTCTTT
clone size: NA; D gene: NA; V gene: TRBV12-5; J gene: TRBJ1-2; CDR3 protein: CASGLDYYGYTF; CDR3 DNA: TGTGCTAGTGGTTTAGATTACTATGGCTACACCTTC
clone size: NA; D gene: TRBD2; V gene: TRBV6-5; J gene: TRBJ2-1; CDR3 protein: CARGSAGGGGILQFF; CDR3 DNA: TGTGCCAGGGGCAGTGCGGGAGGAGGGGGGATTTTGCAGTTCTTC
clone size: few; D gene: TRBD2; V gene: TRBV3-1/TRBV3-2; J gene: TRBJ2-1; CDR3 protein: CASSQEPSGSSYNEQFF; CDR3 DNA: TGTGCCAGCAGCCAAGAACCTAGCGGTAGCTCCTACAATGAGCAGTTCTTC
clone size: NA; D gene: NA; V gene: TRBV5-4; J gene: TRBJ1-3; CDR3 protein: CASSLEPPGGNTIYF; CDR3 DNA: TGTGCCAGCAGCTTGGAACCCCCAGGGGGAAACACCATATATTTT
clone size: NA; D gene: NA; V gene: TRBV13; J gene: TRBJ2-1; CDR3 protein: CASSLIGNEQFF; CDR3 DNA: TGTGCCAGCAGCTTAATCGGCAATGAGCAGTTCTTC
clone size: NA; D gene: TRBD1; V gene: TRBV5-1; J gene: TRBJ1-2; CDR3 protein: CASSLAGQGHGYTF; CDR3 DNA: TGCGCCAGCAGCTTGGCCGGACAGGGACATGGCTACACCTTC
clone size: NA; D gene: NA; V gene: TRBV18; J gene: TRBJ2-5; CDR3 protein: CASSPPGGETQYF; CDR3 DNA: TGTGCCAGCTCACCACCGGGGGGAGAGACCCAGTACTTC
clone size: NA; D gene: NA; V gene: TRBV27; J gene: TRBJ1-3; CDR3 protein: CASSSKTGSDLTIYF; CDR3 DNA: TGTGCCAGCAGTTCCAAAACAGGGTCCGATCTCACCATATATTTT
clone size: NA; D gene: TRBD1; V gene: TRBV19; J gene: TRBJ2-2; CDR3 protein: CASRWTGPNTGELFF; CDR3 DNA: TGTGCCAGTAGATGGACAGGCCCGAACACCGGGGAGCTGTTTTTT
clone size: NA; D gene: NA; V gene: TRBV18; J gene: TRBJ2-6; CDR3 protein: CASSRIQSSGANVLTF; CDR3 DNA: TGTGCCAGCTCACGTATCCAGAGCTCTGGGGCCAACGTCCTGACTTTC
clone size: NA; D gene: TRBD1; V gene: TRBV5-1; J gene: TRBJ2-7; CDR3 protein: CASSSGTGGDEQYF; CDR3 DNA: TGCGCCAGCAGTTCCGGGACAGGGGGTGACGAGCAGTACTTC
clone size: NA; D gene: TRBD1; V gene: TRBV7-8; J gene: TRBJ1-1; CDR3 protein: CASSLADPGQGAFF; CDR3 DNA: TGTGCCAGCAGCTTAGCCGACCCAGGACAGGGAGCTTTCTTT
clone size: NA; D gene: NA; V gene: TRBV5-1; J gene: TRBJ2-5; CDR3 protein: CASSLNSRRVGETQYF; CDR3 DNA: TGCGCCAGCAGCTTGAACTCACGAAGGGTCGGGGAGACCCAGTACTTC
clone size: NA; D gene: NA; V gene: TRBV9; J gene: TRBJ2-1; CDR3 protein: CASSVEGPSGEQFF; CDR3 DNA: TGTGCCAGCAGCGTAGAGGGCCCCTCGGGTGAGCAGTTCTTC
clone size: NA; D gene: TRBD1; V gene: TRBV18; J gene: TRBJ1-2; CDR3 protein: CASSPRQGSYGYTF; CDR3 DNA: TGTGCCAGCTCACCGAGACAGGGGTCCTATGGCTACACCTTC
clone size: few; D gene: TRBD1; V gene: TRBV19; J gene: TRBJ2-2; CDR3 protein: CATRDRGKSGTGELFF; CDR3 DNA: TGTGCCACCAGGGACAGGGGGAAGTCGGGCACCGGGGAGCTGTTTTTT
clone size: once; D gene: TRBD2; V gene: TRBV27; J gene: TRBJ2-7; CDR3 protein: CASSFASGSSHEQYF; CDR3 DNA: TGTGCCAGCAGTTTTGCTAGCGGGAGTTCCCACGAGCAGTACTTC
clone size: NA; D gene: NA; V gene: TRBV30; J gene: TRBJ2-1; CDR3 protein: CAWSRGSSYNEQFF; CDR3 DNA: TGTGCCTGGAGTCGCGGTAGCTCCTACAATGAGCAGTTCTTC
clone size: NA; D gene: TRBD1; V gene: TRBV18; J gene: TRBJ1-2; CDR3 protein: CASSPRTGGDYGYTF; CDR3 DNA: TGTGCCAGCTCACCGCGGACAGGGGGAGACTATGGCTACACCTTC
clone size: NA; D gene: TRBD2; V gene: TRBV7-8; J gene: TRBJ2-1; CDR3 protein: CASSPRGGSSYNEQFF; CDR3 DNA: TGTGCCAGCAGCCCCCGTGGCGGGAGCTCCTACAATGAGCAGTTCTTC
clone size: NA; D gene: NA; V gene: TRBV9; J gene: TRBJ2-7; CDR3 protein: CASSVGGSDYEQYF; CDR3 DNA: TGTGCCAGCAGCGTAGGAGGGTCTGACTACGAGCAGTACTTC
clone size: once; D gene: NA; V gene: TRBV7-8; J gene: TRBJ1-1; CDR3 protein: CASSPKAVNTEAFF; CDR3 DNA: TGTGCCAGCAGCCCGAAGGCAGTAAACACTGAAGCTTTCTTT
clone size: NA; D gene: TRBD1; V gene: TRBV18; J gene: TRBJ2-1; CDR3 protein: CASSQGSGGDEQFF; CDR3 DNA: TGTGCCAGCTCACAGGGGTCAGGGGGCGATGAGCAGTTCTTC
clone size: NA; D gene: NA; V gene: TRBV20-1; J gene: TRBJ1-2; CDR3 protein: CSAWQRRGYTF; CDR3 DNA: TGCAGTGCTTGGCAACGCAGGGGTTATACCTTC
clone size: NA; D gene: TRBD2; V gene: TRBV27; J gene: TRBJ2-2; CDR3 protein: CASSLYAGVIWGEDTGELFF; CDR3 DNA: TGTGCCAGCAGTTTATACGCGGGAGTCATTTGGGGGGAGGACACCGGGGAGCTGTTTTTT
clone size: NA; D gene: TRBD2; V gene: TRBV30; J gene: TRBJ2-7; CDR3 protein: CAGTSGRAYEQYF; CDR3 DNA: TGTGCCGGGACTAGCGGGAGGGCTTACGAGCAGTACTTC
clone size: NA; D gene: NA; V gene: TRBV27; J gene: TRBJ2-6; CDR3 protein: CASSRFSGANVLTF; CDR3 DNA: TGTGCCAGCAGTCGATTCTCTGGGGCCAACGTCCTGACTTTC
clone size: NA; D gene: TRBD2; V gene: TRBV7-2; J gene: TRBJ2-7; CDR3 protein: CASSLAGGAYEQYF; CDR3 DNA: TGTGCCAGCAGCTTAGCGGGGGGGGCCTACGAGCAGTACTTC
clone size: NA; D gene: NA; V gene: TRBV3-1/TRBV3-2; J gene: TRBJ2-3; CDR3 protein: CATTGRTNTDTQYF; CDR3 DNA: TGTGCCACCACGGGACGGACAAACACAGATACGCAGTATTTT
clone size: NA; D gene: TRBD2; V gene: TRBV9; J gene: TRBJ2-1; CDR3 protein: CASSVGGSGGAREQFF; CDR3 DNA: TGTGCCAGCAGCGTAGGAGGTAGCGGGGGGGCCCGGGAGCAGTTCTTC
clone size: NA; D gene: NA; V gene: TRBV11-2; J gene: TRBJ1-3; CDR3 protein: CASSSATGTSSSGNTIYF; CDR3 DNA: TGTGCCAGCAGCTCAGCTACCGGGACGTCCAGCTCTGGAAACACCATATATTTT
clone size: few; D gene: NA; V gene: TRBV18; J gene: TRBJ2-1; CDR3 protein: CASSPPGRAYNEQFF; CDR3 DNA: TGTGCCAGCTCACCACCCGGGAGAGCTTACAATGAGCAGTTCTTC
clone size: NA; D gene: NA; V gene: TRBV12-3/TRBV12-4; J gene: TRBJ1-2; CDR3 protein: CASSSWAFYGYTF; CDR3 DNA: TGTGCCAGCAGTTCCTGGGCCTTCTATGGCTACACCTTC
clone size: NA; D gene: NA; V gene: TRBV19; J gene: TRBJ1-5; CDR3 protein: CASAWFMGEVNQPQHF; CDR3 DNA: TGTGCCAGTGCCTGGTTTATGGGGGAGGTCAATCAGCCCCAGCATTTT
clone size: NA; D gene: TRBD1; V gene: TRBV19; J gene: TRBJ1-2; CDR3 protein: CASSIQQGGGGYTF; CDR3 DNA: TGTGCCAGTAGTATTCAACAGGGGGGCGGGGGCTACACCTTC
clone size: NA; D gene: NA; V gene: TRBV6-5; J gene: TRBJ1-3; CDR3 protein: CASSSQGNTIYF; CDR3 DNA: TGTGCCAGCAGTTCACAGGGAAACACCATATATTTT
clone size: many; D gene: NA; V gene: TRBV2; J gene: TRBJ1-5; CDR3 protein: CASSGRDQPQHF; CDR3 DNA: TGTGCCAGCAGTGGACGGGATCAGCCCCAGCATTTT
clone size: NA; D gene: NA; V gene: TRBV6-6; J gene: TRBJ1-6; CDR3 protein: CASSGTEAYNSPLHF; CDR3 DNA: TGTGCCAGCAGTGGGACCGAGGCCTATAATTCACCCCTCCACTTT
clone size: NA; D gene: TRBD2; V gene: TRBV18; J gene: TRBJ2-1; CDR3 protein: CASSPSLAVSSYNEQFF; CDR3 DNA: TGTGCCAGCTCACCGTCTCTAGCGGTCAGCTCCTACAATGAGCAGTTCTTC
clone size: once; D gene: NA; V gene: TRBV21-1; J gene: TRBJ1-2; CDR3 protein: CASSKERVGLRDGYTF; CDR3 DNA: TGTGCCAGCAGCAAAGAGAGGGTCGGGTTGCGGGATGGCTACACCTTC
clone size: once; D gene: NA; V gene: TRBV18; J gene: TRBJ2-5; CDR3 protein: CASSRAMQETQYF; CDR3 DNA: TGTGCCAGCTCACGGGCGATGCAAGAGACCCAGTACTTC
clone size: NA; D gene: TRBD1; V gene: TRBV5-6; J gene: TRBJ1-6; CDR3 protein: CASNNRGYNSPLHF; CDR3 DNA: TGTGCCAGCAACAACAGGGGATATAATTCACCCCTCCACTTT
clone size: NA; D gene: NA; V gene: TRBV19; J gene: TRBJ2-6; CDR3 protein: CASSIAAHTASSGANVLTF; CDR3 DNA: TGTGCCAGTAGTATCGCGGCGCACACAGCTAGCTCTGGGGCCAACGTCCTGACTTTC
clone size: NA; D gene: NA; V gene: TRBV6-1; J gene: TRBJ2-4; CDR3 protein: CASSEDAQFIAKNIQYF; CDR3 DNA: TGTGCCAGCAGTGAAGACGCCCAATTCATAGCCAAAAACATTCAGTACTTC
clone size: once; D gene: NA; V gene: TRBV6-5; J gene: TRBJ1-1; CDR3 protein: CASRQFANTEAFF; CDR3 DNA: TGTGCCAGTCGACAGTTTGCGAACACTGAAGCTTTCTTT
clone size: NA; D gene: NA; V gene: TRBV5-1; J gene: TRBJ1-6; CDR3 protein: CASSPALSRTRVSSYNSPLHF; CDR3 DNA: TGCGCCAGCAGCCCGGCTTTGTCTCGGACAAGGGTGAGCTCCTATAATTCACCCCTCCACTTT
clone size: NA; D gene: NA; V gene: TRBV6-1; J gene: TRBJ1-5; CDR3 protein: CASSEVLGGTQHF; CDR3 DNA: TGTGCCAGCAGTGAAGTTTTGGGGGGGACCCAGCATTTT
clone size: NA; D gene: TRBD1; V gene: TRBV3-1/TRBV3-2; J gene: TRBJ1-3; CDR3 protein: CASSHTGGTGNTIYF; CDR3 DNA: TGTGCCAGCAGCCACACAGGGGGCACGGGAAACACCATATATTTT